The rows below give T cell receptor beta chains drawn from one sample of a study of post-analysis software for immune sequencing data. TCRdb ran MiXCR on the PCR reads and lists one entry per CDR3 protein. The table includes hundreds of thousands of distinct CDR3 sequences, about 32% detected once. Sequenced sample: blood. The receptors originated from a girl aged 10 to 17 with multiple sclerosis. The CDR3 runs from the conserved cysteine through the conserved F or W. The D gene is left open where the match is weak. Clone size, where shown, is once, few, many, or a class for clones that have expanded.

d_gene	abundance	v_gene	j_gene	CDR3nt	CDR3aa
-	few	TRBV2	TRBJ2-3	TGTGCCAGCAGCGGAGGGGCCGCGACGCAGTATTTT	CASSGGAATQYF
-	-	TRBV20-1	TRBJ2-7	TGCAGTGCCGCCGGGACTTCCTACGAGCAGTACTTC	CSAAGTSYEQYF
-	-	TRBV5-1	TRBJ1-1	TGCGCCAGCAGCTCGGCCAAGGGCAGGGGCGAGGCTTTCTTT	CASSSAKGRGEAFF
-	-	TRBV20-1	TRBJ2-1	TGCAGTGCTAGGGATTCCCTCGGGGGATCGTACAATGAGCAGTTCTTC	CSARDSLGGSYNEQFF
TRBD2	few	TRBV4-1	TRBJ2-3	TGCGCCAGCACCACGCTAGGGGGAGCGGGGGGTCGGGATACGCAGTATTTT	CASTTLGGAGGRDTQYF
TRBD1	-	TRBV12-3/TRBV12-4	TRBJ1-5	TGTGCCAGCAGCCTAACAGGGGTAGGCAATCAGCCCCAGCATTTT	CASSLTGVGNQPQHF
-	-	TRBV5-1	TRBJ2-7	TGCGCCAGCAGCTCACAACTTCCCCGGGGCGAGCAGTACTTC	CASSSQLPRGEQYF
-	few	TRBV20-1	TRBJ2-7	TGCAGTGCCCCGCAGGCGGGCGAGCAGTACTTC	CSAPQAGEQYF
TRBD2	-	TRBV28	TRBJ2-4	TGTGCCAGCAGTAACCTCCTTAGCGGGGGGGCCGAGAACATTCAGTACTTC	CASSNLLSGGAENIQYF
-	-	TRBV20-1	TRBJ2-7	TGCAGTGCTCCAGATGGGAAGGCCACCGGGAACGAGCAGTACTTC	CSAPDGKATGNEQYF
-	-	TRBV5-1	TRBJ1-1	TGCGCCAGCAGCTTGACACAGCCGAACACTGAAGCTTTCTTT	CASSLTQPNTEAFF
-	few	TRBV15	TRBJ2-3	TGTGCCACCAGCAAGGCGGGGACCACAGATACGCAGTATTTT	CATSKAGTTDTQYF
-	-	TRBV29-1	TRBJ1-2	TGCAGCGTTGAATTCCTTGAGGGCGGCCGAATCTCAGGGGGCTACACCTTC	CSVEFLEGGRISGGYTF
TRBD2	few	TRBV29-1	TRBJ2-3	TGCAGCGCCGCGCCGACTAGCGGGAGAGTTCGCCCAGATACGCAGTATTTT	CSAAPTSGRVRPDTQYF
-	few	TRBV18	TRBJ2-5	TGTGCCAGCTCACCGGGGCCCAAGAGAGAGACCCAGTACTTC	CASSPGPKRETQYF
-	-	TRBV3-1	TRBJ1-2	TGTGCCAGCAGCCTCCTCCATGGCTACACCTTC	CASSLLHGYTF
-	-	TRBV7-2	TRBJ1-2	TGTGCCAGCAGCACCCGGGGGGTCGGCTACACCTTC	CASSTRGVGYTF
-	-	TRBV3-1	TRBJ2-1	TGTGCCAGCAGCCACCGGAGGGGGTCTAGGAATGAGCAGTTCTTC	CASSHRRGSRNEQFF
-	few	TRBV20-1	TRBJ2-1	TGCAGTGCTAGACACCGGGAGAGCGCCTACAATGAGCAGTTCTTC	CSARHRESAYNEQFF
TRBD1	-	TRBV20-1	TRBJ2-7	TGCAGTGCTAGAAGGGGGGGACAGGGGGCTTACGAGCAGTACTTC	CSARRGGQGAYEQYF
TRBD1	-	TRBV7-2	TRBJ1-5	TGTGCCAGCGCCGGACAGGGGCAAAGCAATCAGCCCCAGCATTTT	CASAGQGQSNQPQHF
TRBD2	-	TRBV5-1	TRBJ2-1	TGCGCCAGCAGCTTGGCAACTAGCGGTGACTACAATGAGCAGTTCTTC	CASSLATSGDYNEQFF
TRBD2	-	TRBV20-1	TRBJ2-1	TGCAGTGCTAGAGTTGAGGGGTTGCCAGCGGGACCTACCTACAATGAGCAGTTCTTC	CSARVEGLPAGPTYNEQFF
-	once	TRBV4-1	TRBJ1-1	TGCGCCAGCAGCCCCCTGGAGAGCCAACCTGTGAGGACTGAAGCTTTCTTT	CASSPLESQPVRTEAFF
-	-	TRBV25-1	TRBJ2-7	TGTGCCAGCAGTGAAGGAACGACAACGCACGAGCAGTACTTC	CASSEGTTTHEQYF
TRBD1	few	TRBV2	TRBJ1-5	TGTGCCAGCACCGGGACAGGGGGCAACGGCAATCAGCCCCAGCATTTT	CASTGTGGNGNQPQHF
TRBD1	-	TRBV7-9	TRBJ2-2	TGTGCCAGCAGCTCACTGACAGGGCTCTTCGCCGGGGAGCTGTTTTTT	CASSSLTGLFAGELFF
TRBD1	-	TRBV11-2	TRBJ1-2	TGTGCCAGCCGCGGACAGGGACAAAACTATGGCTACACCTTC	CASRGQGQNYGYTF
-	few	TRBV12-3/TRBV12-4	TRBJ2-7	TGTGCCAGCAGTTTCGTCCAGCCCTACGAGCAGTACTTC	CASSFVQPYEQYF
-	few	TRBV5-1	TRBJ2-5	TGCGCCAGCAGTCCAGACGGAGGGCTACAAGAGACCCAGTACTTC	CASSPDGGLQETQYF
TRBD2	once	TRBV9	TRBJ2-1	TGTGCCAGCAGCACCGGGACTATTTCCTACAATGAGCAGTTCTTC	CASSTGTISYNEQFF
TRBD1	-	TRBV4-2	TRBJ2-7	TGTGCCAGCAGCCAAGAGACAGGGGGCTACGAGCAGTACTTC	CASSQETGGYEQYF
TRBD2	-	TRBV28	TRBJ2-3	TGTGCCAGCAGTGTCCCTCCCCCGGGACTAGCGGAGTATTCTAGCACAGATACGCAGTATTTT	CASSVPPPGLAEYSSTDTQYF
-	-	TRBV5-1	TRBJ1-5	TGCGCCAGCAGCTTGGCGCCTGGGACGGTCCATCAGCCCCAGCATTTT	CASSLAPGTVHQPQHF
-	-	TRBV27	TRBJ2-4	TGTGCCAGCAGTATACAGTTAGCCAAAAACATTCAGTACTTC	CASSIQLAKNIQYF
TRBD1	few	TRBV28	TRBJ1-1	TGTGCCAGCAGTCAAGGGGACAGAACACCTGAAGCTTTCTTT	CASSQGDRTPEAFF
-	-	TRBV7-9	TRBJ2-4	TGTGCCAGCAGCCCAAGCTTGGGGCAGAAAAACATTCAGTACTTC	CASSPSLGQKNIQYF
-	once	TRBV6-5	TRBJ1-5	TGTGCCAGCAGTTACCATAGGAGCAATCAGCCCCAGCATTTT	CASSYHRSNQPQHF
-	-	TRBV7-2	TRBJ1-2	TGTGCCAGCAGCTTAGGGCCAGGGGTGAGCTACACCTTC	CASSLGPGVSYTF
-	-	TRBV7-2	TRBJ2-7	TGTGCCAGCAGCCCCGATGCGGGGAGAACGGGCTACGAGCAGTACTTC	CASSPDAGRTGYEQYF
-	few	TRBV7-2	TRBJ1-2	TGTGCCAGCAGCTTAACGGGCCGGAGCTATGGCTACACCTTC	CASSLTGRSYGYTF